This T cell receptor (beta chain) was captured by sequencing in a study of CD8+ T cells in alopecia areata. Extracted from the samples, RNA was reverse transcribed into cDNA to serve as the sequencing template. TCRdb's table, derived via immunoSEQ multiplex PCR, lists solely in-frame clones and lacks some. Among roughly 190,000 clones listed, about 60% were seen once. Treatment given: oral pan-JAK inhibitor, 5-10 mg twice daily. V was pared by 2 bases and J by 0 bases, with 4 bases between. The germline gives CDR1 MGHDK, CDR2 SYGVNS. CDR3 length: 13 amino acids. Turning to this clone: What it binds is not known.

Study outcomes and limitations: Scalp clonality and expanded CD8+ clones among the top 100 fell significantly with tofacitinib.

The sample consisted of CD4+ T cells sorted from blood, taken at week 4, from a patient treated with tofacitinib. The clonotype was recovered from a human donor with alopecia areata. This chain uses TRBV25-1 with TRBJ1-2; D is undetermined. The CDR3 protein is CASSEHPNYGYTF. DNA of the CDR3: TGTGCCAGCAGTGAACATCCTAACTATGGCTACACCTTC.